This TCR beta chain was observed in a study of T-cell reconstitution after alpha-beta-depleted transplantation in children. Molecular barcoding with unique molecular identifiers was used for the TCRbeta library. TCRdb called the PCR reads again in MiXCR, with one record for every CDR3 protein. The table lists around 400,000 distinct CDR3 sequences, around 9.9% of them singletons, with roughly 5% in the top ten. The CDR3 extends over 16 amino acids. The J segment lost 2 bases and the V segment lost 2 bases, leaving 8 bases of the junction unmatched. Looked up from germline, CDR1 is WSHSY and CDR2 is SAAADI.

This chain joins TRBV10-2 and TRBJ2-5; 7 bases line up with TRBD2. The TCR sequence derives from a human donor who donated a stem cell graft to a child with acute myeloid leukemia. Material: PBMCs from the stem cell graft donor, obtained from the stem cell graft. CDR3 loop: CASSEDSGTEQETQYF. The CDR3, as DNA: TGCGCCAGCAGTGAGGACAGCGGGACCGAACAAGAGACCCAGTACTTC.